This T cell receptor (beta chain) came from a study of T-cell memory formation after mild COVID-19. Study-level information: Across donors, TCR clusters were largely donor specific. Study conclusions and caveats: There were some responding clones in pre-infection memory, which suggested that cross-reactive memory had joined. For contracting clones, CD4+ ones sat mainly in CM and EM, CD8+ in EMRA.

This CDR3 is 14 amino acids long. Per the germline V gene, CDR1 is LGHNA and CDR2 is YSLEER. Trimming removed 0 bases from V and 5 bases from J, with 8 bases in between. This clonotype was observed a handful of times. Its antigen is not known. TCRdb itself ran the 5' RACE reads through MiXCR, one entry per CDR3 protein. The profile covers about 340,000 distinct CDR3 sequences, with more than 15% appearing a single time and about a fifth taken by the ten largest. Sample: PBMCs or a T cell subset sorted from them (not recorded which). The source of this sequence is a man between 18 and 35 years old who had mild COVID-19 (a few samples of this study predate the infection). Cell type and time point are not known. The genes are TRBV4-3 and TRBJ2-1; D remains ambiguous. This CDR3 reads CASSQDSSDNEQFF. The CDR3 DNA reads TGCGCCAGCAGCCAAGATAGCAGTGACAATGAGCAGTTCTTC.